The entry that follows covers one T cell receptor (beta chain) sequence. The source of the sample is a study of T-cell reconstitution after alpha-beta-depleted transplantation in children. The germline V gene has CDR1 SGHTA and CDR2 FQGNSA. V lost 0 bases, J lost 8 bases, and 16 bases lay in between. The CDR3 contains 15 residues. Unique molecular identifiers were incorporated when the TCRbeta library was constructed. From the PCR reads, TCRdb called clonotypes with MiXCR, one entry per CDR3 protein. The sample contains approximately 420,000 distinct CDR3 sequences, roughly a tenth of which appear only once.

The sample here was PBMCs from the stem cell graft donor, taken from the stem cell graft. The sequence derives from a human donor who donated a stem cell graft to a child with acute myeloid leukemia. The chain joins TRBV7-2 to TRBJ1-2; D gene uncertain. The CDR3 is CASSLAKVGVEGYTF. The CDR3, as DNA: TGTGCCAGCAGCTTAGCGAAGGTTGGGGTGGAAGGCTACACCTTC.